These 27 T cell receptor beta chains came from one sample sequenced in a study of T cell responses to AZD1222 COVID-19 vaccine. The protocol was immunoSEQ multiplex PCR, while the TCRdb copy is restricted to in-frame clones and leaves out a portion. The sample records more than 150,000 clones, approximately 94% being singletons. Sequencing was performed on peripheral blood, taken 28 days after the second AZD1222 dose. Source of these receptors: an adult who received the AZD1222 COVID-19 vaccine.

The V call is TRBV7-9, the J call TRBJ2-1; 7 bases are shared with TRBD2. The CDR3 sequence is 18 residues long. Germline V gives CDR1 SEHNR, CDR2 FQNEAQ (reference sequence). V gave up 5 bases and J gave up 10 bases; unmatched junction bases: 23. The CDR3 loop is CASSHNRAGTTSLNEQFF. CDR3 coding DNA: TGTGCCAGCAGCCACAATCGCGCCGGGACTACATCCCTGAACGAGCAGTTCTTC.

The V and J genes are TRBV19 and TRBJ1-3; 7 nucleotides line up with TRBD1. Germline values: CDR1 LNHDA, CDR2 SQIVND (reference sequence). The length of the CDR3 is 17 residues. V gave up 4 bases and J gave up 0 bases; unmatched junction bases: 9. For the CDR3, the DNA is TGTGCCAGTAGTACGAACGTAGGGACAGCCTCTGGAAACACCATATATTTT. Its protein product is CASSTNVGTASGNTIYF.

This sequence joins TRBV4-3 and TRBJ2-2; 8 nucleotides match TRBD1. Germline V lookup: CDR1 LGHNA, CDR2 YSLEER. This CDR3 is 18 amino acids long. J lost 5 bases, V lost 0 bases, and 11 bases had no gene match. CDR3 residues: CASSQDLVGQGRTGELFF. CDR3 sequence (DNA): TGCGCCAGCAGCCAAGATCTGGTCGGACAGGGTCGTACCGGGGAGCTGTTTTTT.

The chain is built from TRBV7-9 and TRBJ1-1; possibly TRBD1 for D (5 bases). Per germline, CDR1 SEHNR and CDR2 FQNEAQ (reference sequence). Trimming stripped 1 base from V and 2 bases from J, with 8 bases between. The CDR3 is 14 residues long. CDR3 sequence reads: CASSLVTVNTEAFF. Written as DNA, the CDR3 is TGTGCCAGCAGCTTAGTGACAGTAAACACTGAAGCTTTCTTT. Drawing the rest from reference TRBV7-9 and TRBJ1-1, the complete variable domain is DTGVSQNPRHKITKRGQNVTFRCDPISEHNRLYWYRQTLGQGPEFLTYFQNEAQLEKSRLLSDRFSAERPKGSFSTLEIQRTEQGDSAMYLCASSLVTVNTEAFFGQGTRLTVV.

V gene TRBV24-1 combines with J gene TRBJ2-3, with no clear D. This CDR3 has 12 residues. CDR1 and CDR2 (germline): KGHDR, SFDVKD. Trimming shortened V by 5 bases and J by 3 bases, and 5 bases separated the two germline ends. CDR3 in DNA: TGTGCCACCAGTGCCGCAACAGATACGCAGTATTTT. This gives the protein CATSAATDTQYF.

This chain connects TRBV18 to TRBJ1-2, with TRBD1 as a possible D gene (6 bases). The CDR3 runs to 18 residues. V dropped 3 bases and J dropped 0 bases, with 20 bases sitting between them. Per the germline V gene, CDR1 is KGHSH and CDR2 is LQKENI. DNA of the CDR3: TGTGCCAGCTCACCGGGCGGGGGCAGCGAGAAAGCTAACTATGGCTACACCTTC. Residues: CASSPGGGSEKANYGYTF.

This chain links TRBV18 with TRBJ2-1; TRBD1 might be the D (6 bases). This CDR3 comprises 16 residues. CDR1 and CDR2 from the germline V gene are KGHSH and LQKENI. Trimming pared 1 base from V and 0 bases from J, leaving 10 bases between. This CDR3 is CASSPRTANSYNEQFF. DNA of the CDR3: TGTGCCAGCTCACCACGGACAGCCAACTCCTACAATGAGCAGTTCTTC. The complete variable domain, with remaining parts taken from reference TRBV18 and TRBJ2-1, reads NAGVMQNPRHLVRRRGQEARLRCSPMKGHSHVYWYRQLPEEGLKFMVYLQKENIIDESGMPKERFSAEFPKEGPSILRIQQVVRGDSAAYFCASSPRTANSYNEQFFGPGTRLTVL.

The chain uses TRBV3-1 (or the pseudogene TRBV3-2) and TRBJ1-6, with 7 positions matching TRBD1. Germline CDR1 is LGHDT and CDR2 is YNNKEL (reference sequence). The CDR3 sequence is 18 residues long. J gave up 2 bases and V 4 bases, and 11 bases lay outside the gene matches. CDR3 loop: CASSPKGQLGAYNSPLHF. In nucleotides, the CDR3 is TGTGCCAGCAGCCCAAAGGGACAGCTCGGGGCCTATAATTCACCCCTCCACTTT.

The genes are TRBV3-1 (or the pseudogene TRBV3-2) and TRBJ2-7; 10 bases align to TRBD1. CDR1 and CDR2 (germline): LGHDT, YNNKEL (reference sequence). This CDR3 has 13 residues. J was trimmed by 4 bases and V by 6 bases; bases with no gene match: 3. CDR3 loop: CASSRTGGYEQYF. In DNA form, the CDR3 reads TGTGCCAGCAGTCGGACAGGGGGATACGAGCAGTACTTC.

V and J are TRBV7-9 and TRBJ2-6, with D tentatively TRBD1 (6 bases). Deletions cut 11 bases from V and 6 bases from J, with 17 bases between. Germline V gene lookup returns CDR1 SEHNR and CDR2 FQNEAQ (reference sequence). This CDR3 spans 14 amino acids. CDR3 sequence (DNA): TGTGCCGGGTCAGGGGCAGAGGTGGCCAACGTCCTGACTTTC. Its translation is CAGSGAEVANVLTF.

The chain recombines TRBV7-9 with TRBJ2-2; D is unclear. Germline CDR1 reads SEHNR; CDR2 reads FQNEAQ (reference sequence). Trimming left V 4 bases short and J 1 base short, with 7 bases between. CDR3 size: 14 residues. The CDR3 DNA reads as TGTGCCAGCAGCTGGGAAATGAACACCGGGGAGCTGTTTTTT. This sequence encodes CASSWEMNTGELFF.

The chain links TRBV18 to TRBJ1-4, with unresolved D. CDR1 and CDR2 (germline): KGHSH, LQKENI. Trimming shortened V by 1 base and J by 2 bases, and 11 bases separated the two germline ends. This CDR3 is built from 16 residues. CDR3 region: CASSPQGPSTNEKLFF. As DNA, the CDR3 is TGTGCCAGCTCACCACAGGGCCCCTCGACTAATGAAAAACTGTTTTTT.

This clone appeared once. The V and J genes are TRBV3-1 (or the pseudogene TRBV3-2) and TRBJ1-1; D is possibly TRBD1 (6 bases). The CDR3 covers 11 residues. The germline CDR1 and CDR2 sequences are LGHDT and YNNKEL (reference sequence). The V gene lost 5 bases and the J gene lost 9 bases, with 10 bases spanning the gap. CDR3 in amino acids: CASSNTGKAFF. For the CDR3, the DNA is TGTGCCAGCAGCAATACAGGGAAAGCTTTCTTT.

The V and J genes are TRBV2 and TRBJ1-1, with TRBD1 matching 7 bases. The CDR3 covers 14 residues. Looked up from germline, CDR1 is SNHLY and CDR2 is FYNNEI. Germline trimming cut 4 bases from V and 4 bases from J; bases unmatched to any gene: 6. Here the CDR3 reads CASSGRGSGTEAFF. The CDR3 DNA follows: TGTGCCAGCAGTGGCAGGGGGTCTGGCACTGAAGCTTTCTTT. Full variable domain (missing parts from reference TRBV2 and TRBJ1-1): EPEVTQTPSHQVTQMGQEVILRCVPISNHLYFYWYRQILGQKVEFLVSFYNNEISEKSEIFDDQFSVERPDGSNFTLKIRSTKLEDSAMYFCASSGRGSGTEAFFGQGTRLTVV.

The genes are TRBV2 and TRBJ1-3; possibly TRBD1 for D (5 bases). The V and J ends lost 8 bases and 9 bases respectively, with 23 bases between them. This CDR3 comprises 15 residues. Germline loops: CDR1 SNHLY, CDR2 FYNNEI. The CDR3 loop reads CASEPLTDPSGTIYF. The CDR3 DNA is TGTGCCAGCGAGCCCCTGACAGACCCCTCCGGCACCATATATTTT.

The rearrangement uses TRBV5-5 and TRBJ1-4; a weak D match, TRBD1 (6 bases). From germline, CDR1 is SGHKS and CDR2 YYEKEE (reference sequence). V lost 4 bases to trimming and J lost 6 bases, with 19 bases between them. CDR3 length: 16 amino acids. CDR3 sequence (DNA): TGTGCCAGCAGCCTACCCCGGGGGGGCATAGATGAAAAACTGTTTTTT. Its protein product is CASSLPRGGIDEKLFF.

This chain links TRBV28 with TRBJ2-7, with 10 bases aligning to TRBD1. The CDR3 sequence is 18 residues long. J lost 3 bases, V lost 4 bases, and 15 bases had no gene match. Germline V gene lookup returns CDR1 MDHEN and CDR2 SYDVKM. CDR3 in amino acids: CASSSGTGDHQGVYEQYF. In DNA, the CDR3 is TGTGCCAGCAGTTCCGGGACAGGGGATCACCAGGGCGTCTACGAGCAGTACTTC.

This chain uses TRBV11-3 with TRBJ1-2; TRBD1 matches at 7 bases. V was pared by 1 base and J by 4 bases, with 3 bases of the junction left unmatched. The germline CDR1 and CDR2 sequences are SGHNT and YENEEA. CDR3 length: 14 amino acids. The CDR3 sequence is CASSLATGIYGYTF. In DNA form, the CDR3 reads TGTGCCAGCAGCTTAGCGACAGGGATCTATGGCTACACCTTC.

This clone was observed a handful of times. The chain recombines TRBV4-3 with TRBJ1-1; D ambiguous. Trimming shortened V by 1 base and J by 0 bases, and 6 bases separated the two germline ends. Germline V gene lookup returns CDR1 LGHNA and CDR2 YSLEER. This CDR3 comprises 14 residues. The CDR3 nucleotides read TGCGCCAGCAGCCAAGTGCGTGTGAACACTGAAGCTTTCTTT. This sequence encodes CASSQVRVNTEAFF.

The chain carries TRBV15 and TRBJ2-5, with D maybe TRBD1 (6 bases). The CDR3 spans 15 residues. Germline V gene lookup returns CDR1 LNHNV and CDR2 YYDKDF (reference sequence). The V end was cut by 1 base, the J end by 1 base, with 10 bases between. The CDR3 sequence is CATSRVGDTQETQYF. The CDR3 region has the DNA TGTGCCACCAGCAGAGTGGGGGACACCCAAGAGACCCAGTACTTC.

This chain uses TRBV18 with TRBJ1-2; 10 positions match TRBD1. This CDR3 has 16 residues. The germline V gene has CDR1 KGHSH and CDR2 LQKENI. J gave up 6 bases and V 1 base, and 8 bases lay outside the gene matches. CDR3 sequence reads: CASSPLATGGHDGYTF. Written as DNA, the CDR3 is TGTGCCAGCTCACCACTTGCGACAGGGGGCCACGATGGCTACACCTTC.

This chain uses TRBV9 with TRBJ2-3; 9 bases are a match to TRBD2. The V gene end was trimmed by 4 bases and the J gene end by 2 bases; junction bases not matched to a gene: 11. The CDR3 loop spans 17 amino acids. Germline V gives CDR1 SGDLS, CDR2 YYNGEE. Written as DNA, the CDR3 is TGTGCCAGCAGCCCAAGGATTAGCGGGGGCATCACAGATACGCAGTATTTT. Its protein product is CASSPRISGGITDTQYF.

The rearrangement uses TRBV13 and TRBJ1-1; D is uncertain. Germline values: CDR1 PRHDT, CDR2 FYEKMQ (reference sequence). This CDR3 comprises 15 residues. Trimming removed 1 base from V and 2 bases from J, with 11 bases in between. This chain's CDR3 is CASSLAVTSNTEAFF. The CDR3 nucleotides are TGTGCCAGCAGCTTAGCTGTCACCAGTAACACTGAAGCTTTCTTT.

V is TRBV19 and J is TRBJ2-1; 8 nucleotides align to TRBD2. Trimming at V came to 1 base and at J to 4 bases, leaving 6 bases not matched to a gene. The germline V gene has CDR1 LNHDA and CDR2 SQIVND (reference sequence). The CDR3 covers 16 residues. The CDR3 coding sequence is TGTGCCAGTAGTATAGGCGGACTAGCCGTGTACAATGAGCAGTTCTTC. Translated, it gives CASSIGGLAVYNEQFF.

The chain uses TRBV9 and TRBJ1-6, with D uncertain. Germline V gene lookup returns CDR1 SGDLS and CDR2 YYNGEE. Trimming pared 0 bases from V and 0 bases from J, leaving 7 bases between. CDR3 size: 16 residues. The CDR3 reads CASSVEGFSYNSPLHF. The CDR3 nucleotides are TGTGCCAGCAGCGTAGAAGGGTTCTCCTATAATTCACCCCTCCACTTT.

The rearrangement uses TRBV11-3 and TRBJ1-3; D perhaps matches TRBD1 (5 bases). V lost 3 bases and J 0 bases, leaving 15 bases between the germline ends. The CDR3 spans 17 residues. Germline-derived CDR1 and CDR2 are SGHNT and YENEEA. The CDR3: CASSFGAGRSSGNTIYF. In DNA form, the CDR3 reads TGTGCCAGCAGCTTCGGGGCAGGTCGAAGCTCTGGAAACACCATATATTTT.

The rearrangement links TRBV27 to TRBJ2-2; the D gene is possibly TRBD2 (6 bases). The CDR3 consists of 15 residues. V lost 6 bases, J lost 4 bases, and 15 bases lay in between. Germline loops: CDR1 MNHEY, CDR2 SMNVEV (reference sequence). This CDR3 is CASRRARGSTGELFF. The CDR3 region has the DNA TGTGCCAGCAGGAGAGCCCGGGGGAGCACCGGGGAGCTGTTTTTT.